A single sample gave rise to the 3 T cell receptor beta chains below, sequenced in a study. TCRdb reprocessed the RT-PCR reads via MiXCR and lists one record per CDR3 protein. The repertoire holds hundreds of thousands of distinct CDR3 sequences, 13% to 15% seen once, with around 3.3% in the top ten. Material: memory CD4+ T cells from blood. Source of these receptors: a female donor in good health, serving as a healthy control.

The chain joins TRBV7-3 to TRBJ2-2; 8 positions match TRBD1. This CDR3 is 14 amino acids long. CDR1 and CDR2 from the germline V gene are SGHTA and FQGTGA. With 3 bases clipped from V and 5 bases from J, the junction kept 2 bases outside the gene matches. The DNA for the CDR3 is TGTGCCAGCAGCTTCACAGGGGGGACCGGGGAGCTGTTTTTT. It encodes CASSFTGGTGELFF.

This clonotype has just a few counts. The DNA for the CDR3 is TGCAGTGCTAGAGATTATGGGGAGACCCAGTACTTC. Its protein product is CSARDYGETQYF. The genes are TRBV20-1 and TRBJ2-5, with D unresolved. Germline CDR1 DFQATT, CDR2 SNEGSKA (reference sequence). This CDR3 is 12 amino acids long. The ends were cut back, 0 bases at V and 5 bases at J, with 7 bases in the middle.

A few counts support this clonotype. The V gene is TRBV20-1, the J gene TRBJ1-4; 9 bases match TRBD1. The trim removed 2 bases at V and 8 bases at J, leaving 6 bases unmatched. This CDR3 has 14 residues. Germline lookup yields CDR1 DFQATT and CDR2 SNEGSKA (reference sequence). The CDR3 protein is CSARNRQGEEKLFF. The CDR3 coding sequence is TGCAGTGCTAGAAACAGACAGGGGGAGGAAAAACTGTTTTTT.